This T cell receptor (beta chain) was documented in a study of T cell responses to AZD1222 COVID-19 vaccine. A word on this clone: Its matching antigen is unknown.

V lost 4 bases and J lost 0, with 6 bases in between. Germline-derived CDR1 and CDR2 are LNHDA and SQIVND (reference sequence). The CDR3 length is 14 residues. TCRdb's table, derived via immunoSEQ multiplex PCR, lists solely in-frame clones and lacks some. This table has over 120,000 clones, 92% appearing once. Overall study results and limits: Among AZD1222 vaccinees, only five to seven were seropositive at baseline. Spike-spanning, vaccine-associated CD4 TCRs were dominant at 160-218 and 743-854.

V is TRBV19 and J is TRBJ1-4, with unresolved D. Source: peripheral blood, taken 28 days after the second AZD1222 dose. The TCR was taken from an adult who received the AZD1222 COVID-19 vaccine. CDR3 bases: TGTGCCAGTAGTACCAGCGCAACTAATGAAAAACTGTTTTTT. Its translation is CASSTSATNEKLFF.